Below, 32 T cell receptor beta chains from the same sample are listed, as sequenced in a study of molecular identifiers for immune sequencing clone quantification. A single record per CDR3 protein comes from TCRdb applying MiXCR to the PCR reads. This table has about 630,000 distinct CDR3 sequences, 25% appearing once. Specimen: naive CD8+ T cells from blood, with Jurkat cell RNA spiked in. The sample's subset: FACS-sorted CD8+CD4-CCR7+CD45RA+ naive T cells. The origin of the receptors is a human donor in good health. Some libraries in this study had Jurkat cell RNA spiked in.

The chain links TRBV4-2 to TRBJ1-1; D remains unclear. Looked up from germline, CDR1 is LGHNA and CDR2 is YNFKEQ. V was cut by 4 bases and J by 7 bases, with 13 bases left in between. The CDR3 covers 13 residues. In nucleotides, the CDR3 is TGTGCCAGCAGCCTAACCCGGGTCGGTGAAGCTTTCTTT. Translation: CASSLTRVGEAFF.

Many counts were recorded for this clonotype. The chain employs TRBV4-1 and TRBJ2-7, with 10 bases identical to TRBD2. The germline V gene has CDR1 MGHRA and CDR2 YSYEKL. V dropped 4 bases and J dropped 0; count of bases not matched to a gene: 6. The CDR3 sequence is 16 residues long. CDR3 bases: TGCGCCAGCAGCCCCCCGAGGACTAGCGGCTCCTACGAGCAGTACTTC. This sequence encodes CASSPPRTSGSYEQYF.

On this clonotype itself: A read error may explain this, as a much larger clone is one base away. The CDR3 DNA follows: TGCAGCGTTGCGGATAACTATAGCTACACCTTC. Translated: CSVADNYSYTF. The chain recombines TRBV29-1 with TRBJ1-2; no reliable D call. Germline V gene lookup returns CDR1 SQVTM and CDR2 ANQGSEA. CDR3 length: 11 residues.

This clonotype was observed a handful of times. The chain combines TRBV9 with TRBJ2-7, with 11 bases matching TRBD2. Trimming cost V 4 bases and J 5 bases; bases outside gene matches: 5. Germline-derived CDR1 and CDR2 are SGDLS and YYNGEE. The CDR3 spans 14 residues. The CDR3 DNA reads TGTGCCAGCAGCCCACGGGGACTAGCGGACGAGCAGTACTTC. Translation gives CASSPRGLADEQYF.

J is TRBJ1-5 and V is TRBV6-5, with TRBD1 as a possible D gene (5 bases). The germline V gene has CDR1 MNHEY and CDR2 SVGAGI. This CDR3 has 15 residues. V shed 4 bases and J shed 4 bases, with 14 bases lying between them. CDR3 residues: CASSSGQERNQPQHF. CDR3 nucleotide sequence: TGTGCCAGCAGTTCAGGACAAGAAAGGAATCAGCCCCAGCATTTT.

In this sample, this clonotype turned up many times. The chain combines TRBV29-1 with TRBJ2-7; the D gene is possibly TRBD2 (6 bases). The V end lost 6 bases, the J end lost 2 bases, and 14 bases lay between the germline ends. The CDR3 consists of 13 residues. Germline CDR1 is SQVTM and CDR2 is ANQGSEA. Here the CDR3 DNA reads TGCAGCGTCCAGGCGGGATTTGCCTACGAGCAGTACTTC. Protein sequence: CSVQAGFAYEQYF.

The V gene is TRBV12-3 or TRBV12-4, the J gene TRBJ1-2; D ambiguous. CDR3 length: 15 amino acids. V lost 3 bases and J lost 1, with 12 bases in between. The CDR3 region has the DNA TGTGCCAGCAGTTTGACATCGACTGGTAACTATGGCTACACCTTC. Translated, it gives CASSLTSTGNYGYTF.

With regard to this clonotype: The germline gene is not matched at one end of the junction; a read error may be the cause. The chain links TRBV27 to TRBJ2-3; 12 nucleotides agree with TRBD2. The CDR3 is 16 residues long. CDR1 MNHEY and CDR2 SMNVEV come from the germline V gene (reference sequence). CDR3 nucleotide sequence: TGTGCCAGCGGTTTAATCCTAGCGGGAGGGATAGATACGCAGTATTTT. Its translation is CASGLILAGGIDTQYF.

The rearrangement uses TRBV7-2 and TRBJ2-7; D ambiguous. V gave up 0 bases and J gave up 7 bases, with 13 bases separating them. There are 14 residues in the CDR3. Germline V lookup: CDR1 SGHTA, CDR2 FQGNSA. The CDR3 reads CASSLALEWGEQYF. In nucleotides, the CDR3 is TGTGCCAGCAGCTTAGCTTTAGAATGGGGTGAGCAGTACTTC. The full variable domain, rest sourced from reference TRBV7-2 and TRBJ2-7, is GAGVSQSPSNKVTEKGKDVELRCDPISGHTALYWYRQSLGQGLEFLIYFQGNSAPDKSGLPSDRFSAERTGGSVSTLTIQRTQQEDSAVYLCASSLALEWGEQYFGPGTRLTVT.

This chain connects TRBV6-1 to TRBJ1-4; the match to TRBD1 covers 10 bases. The junction had 15 bases not matched to a gene; V was cut back by 7 bases and J by 4 bases. The CDR3 loop spans 18 amino acids. CDR1 and CDR2 from the germline V gene are MNHNS and SASEGT. CDR3 residues: CASIRTGTGVADNEKLFF. The CDR3 DNA sequence: TGTGCCAGCATCCGCACCGGGACAGGGGTTGCGGATAATGAAAAACTGTTTTTT.

This clonotype was counted ten times or more. The rearrangement joins TRBV7-2 to TRBJ2-3; D gene unclear. The V end lost 7 bases, the J end lost 1 base, and 6 bases lay between the germline ends. This CDR3 is 12 amino acids long. Germline V CDR1 and CDR2: SGHTA, FQGNSA. In DNA, the CDR3 is TGTGCCAGCACCCAGGGCACAGATACGCAGTATTTT. Protein product: CASTQGTDTQYF.

Note on this clonotype: This clone may be a read error of a much larger clone one base away. The rearrangement links TRBV7-2 to TRBJ2-5; tentative D call: TRBD2 (6 bases). Germline V gene sequence: CDR1 SGHTA, CDR2 FQGNSA. This CDR3 contains 15 residues. CDR3 protein: CVSSRPGEYGETQYF. DNA for the CDR3: TGTGTCAGCAGTCGGCCGGGGGAGTACGGAGAGACCCAGTACTTC. Full variable domain (rest looked up from reference TRBV7-2 and TRBJ2-5): GAGVSQSPSNKVTEKGKDVELRCDPISGHTALYWYRQSLGQGLEFLIYFQGNSAPDKSGLPSDRFSAERTGGSVSTLTIQRTQQEDSAVYLCVSSRPGEYGETQYFGPGTRLLVL.

In this sample, this clonotype turned up many times. The chain carries TRBV28 and TRBJ2-5; a possible D gene is TRBD2 (6 bases). The CDR3 has 18 residues. Trimming shortened V by 5 bases and J by 2 bases, and 24 bases separated the two germline ends. Germline-derived CDR1 and CDR2 are MDHEN and SYDVKM. The CDR3 protein is CASSTPTRSGGRQETQYF. CDR3 nucleotide sequence: TGTGCCAGCAGTACACCTACCCGATCCGGGGGTAGGCAAGAGACCCAGTACTTC.

At least ten counts were recorded for this clonotype. This chain joins TRBV29-1 and TRBJ1-4; 10 nucleotides agree with TRBD1. Germline loops: CDR1 SQVTM, CDR2 ANQGSEA. After removal of 6 bases from V and 7 bases from J, the junction contained 5 bases not matched to a gene. The CDR3 length is 13 residues. The CDR3 region is CSVGTGESEKLFF. The CDR3, as DNA: TGCAGCGTCGGGACAGGGGAAAGTGAAAAACTGTTTTTT.

Many counts were recorded for this clonotype. CDR3 bases: TGTGCTAGTGGTGTTCCGGGACATATCTCTGGAAACACCATATATTTT. Its protein product is CASGVPGHISGNTIYF. V is TRBV12-5 and J is TRBJ1-3; possibly TRBD1 for D (6 bases). V was cut by 5 bases and J by 0 bases, with 14 bases left in between. CDR1 is LGHNT, CDR2 FRNRAP, per germline. The length of the CDR3 is 16 residues.

There are a few counts of this clonotype. The chain employs TRBV20-1 and TRBJ1-2; D gene unclear. Per germline, CDR1 DFQATT and CDR2 SNEGSKA (reference sequence). The CDR3 sequence is 15 residues long. The ends were cut back, 3 bases at V and 2 bases at J, with 16 bases in the middle. The CDR3 sequence is CSARTLRGENYGYTF. The CDR3 DNA sequence: TGCAGTGCTAGGACCCTCCGGGGTGAAAACTATGGCTACACCTTC.

This clonotype has a single count. Just one base apart from a much larger clone, this may be a read error. Without the conserved terminal phenylalanine or tryptophan, this CDR3 likely stems from a read error. The chain employs TRBV6-2 or TRBV6-3 and TRBJ2-3; possibly TRBD1 for D (5 bases). V was trimmed by 2 bases and J by 2 bases, leaving 14 bases between them. The V gene's germline CDR1 is MNHEY and CDR2 SVGEGT. This CDR3 spans 16 amino acids. The CDR3 DNA follows: TGTGCCAGCAGTTACACCGACAGCGAAGCCACAGATACGCAGTATTCT. Its translation is CASSYTDSEATDTQYS.

The chain uses TRBV27 and TRBJ1-6; a possible D gene is TRBD1 (5 bases). V dropped 3 bases and J dropped 2 bases, with 14 bases sitting between them. This CDR3 has 17 residues. Per germline, CDR1 MNHEY and CDR2 SMNVEV (reference sequence). CDR3 residues: CASSLQGPYPYNSPLHF. The CDR3 DNA follows: TGTGCCAGCAGTTTGCAGGGTCCCTACCCCTATAATTCACCCCTCCACTTT.

This clonotype came up many times. The genes are TRBV6-2 or TRBV6-3 and TRBJ1-1; 7 nucleotides agree with TRBD1. CDR1 is MNHEY and CDR2 is SVGEGT in the germline V gene. The CDR3 contains 15 residues. V gave up 2 bases and J gave up 0 bases; unmatched junction bases: 3. CDR3 amino acids: CASSYRDSMNTEAFF. CDR3 bases: TGTGCCAGCAGTTACCGGGACAGCATGAACACTGAAGCTTTCTTT.

On this clonotype: Possible read error: a much larger clone is one base away. The genes are TRBV6-5 and TRBJ2-2; 9 bases agree with TRBD2. CDR3 size: 16 residues. V lost 4 bases, J lost 2 bases, and 5 bases stayed unmatched. Germline V gene sequence: CDR1 MNHEY, CDR2 SVGAGI. The CDR3 coding sequence is TGTGCCAGCAGTTGTCGGCTAGCGGGAAACACCGGGGAGCTGTTTTTT. It codes for CASSCRLAGNTGELFF.

Ten or more counts support this clonotype. The CDR3 DNA reads TGTGCCAGCAGCCACGGGGGTACCTACGAGCAGTACTTC. This sequence encodes CASSHGGTYEQYF. This chain uses TRBV27 with TRBJ2-7, with a weak D call TRBD2 (6 bases). This CDR3 comprises 13 residues. Germline CDR1 MNHEY, CDR2 SMNVEV (reference sequence). V was cut by 6 bases and J by 2 bases, with 11 bases left in between.

The rearrangement uses TRBV27 and TRBJ2-7; D gene unclear. The CDR3 has 14 amino acids. With 4 bases removed from V and 6 bases from J, the gap between germline ends came to 16 bases. Germline assignment: CDR1 MNHEY and CDR2 SMNVEV (reference sequence). For the CDR3, the DNA is TGTGCCAGCAGTTGGGCTGGTGGTTGGGGCGAGCAGTACTTC. As protein: CASSWAGGWGEQYF.

The chain joins TRBV12-3 or TRBV12-4 to TRBJ2-3; D uncertain. The V and J ends lost 5 bases and 1 base respectively, with 13 bases between them. The CDR3 has 15 residues. The CDR3 DNA follows: TGTGCCAGCAGTCCGTCAGGTGCTCGCACAGATACGCAGTATTTT. Protein sequence: CASSPSGARTDTQYF.

The V gene is TRBV6-2 or TRBV6-3, the J gene TRBJ2-1, with 9 bases matching TRBD1. With V trimmed by 2 bases and J by 8 bases, 7 bases remained unmatched. This CDR3 spans 15 amino acids. Germline V gives CDR1 MNHEY, CDR2 SVGEGT. DNA for the CDR3: TGTGCCAGCAGTTACGCCTGGACAGGGGTGGATGAGCAGTTCTTC. This translates into CASSYAWTGVDEQFF.

This clonotype has ten or more counts. The chain links TRBV7-8 to TRBJ2-2; TRBD1 aligns across 7 bases. The CDR3 runs 13 residues. Germline V gene data show CDR1 as SGHVS and CDR2 as FQNEAQ. V lost 4 bases and J lost 7; bases outside the gene matches: 3. CDR3 region: CASSYGTVGELFF. DNA of the CDR3: TGTGCCAGCAGCTACGGGACAGTCGGGGAGCTGTTTTTT.

The V and J genes are TRBV3-1 and TRBJ1-3, with TRBD1 matching over 7 bases. V trimming: 3 bases; J trimming: 2 bases; junction bases outside the gene matches: 4. The CDR3 covers 15 residues. Germline CDR1 LGHDT, CDR2 YNNKEL (reference sequence). CDR3 bases: TGTGCCAGCAGCCAGATAACAGGGGCTGGAAACACCATATATTTT. Amino acid sequence: CASSQITGAGNTIYF.

The rearrangement joins TRBV7-9 to TRBJ2-7; 7 nucleotides match TRBD2. Unmatched junction bases numbered 3, after V lost 5 bases and J lost 5 bases. Germline V CDR1 and CDR2: SEHNR, FQNEAQ (reference sequence). The CDR3 is made up of 12 amino acids. The CDR3 sequence: CASSGRGDEQYF. The DNA for the CDR3 is TGTGCCAGCAGCGGCCGGGGGGACGAGCAGTACTTC. Based on the CDR3 plus reference TRBV7-9 and TRBJ2-7, the full variable domain is DTGVSQNPRHKITKRGQNVTFRCDPISEHNRLYWYRQTLGQGPEFLTYFQNEAQLEKSRLLSDRFSAERPKGSFSTLEIQRTEQGDSAMYLCASSGRGDEQYFGPGTRLTVT.

In this sample, this clonotype turned up a few times. V usage is TRBV20-1 and J usage is TRBJ1-1; D gene uncertain. The CDR3 runs 16 residues. Trimming removed 6 bases from V and 3 bases from J, with 23 bases in between. Per the germline V gene, CDR1 is DFQATT and CDR2 is SNEGSKA (reference sequence). CDR3 coding DNA: TGCAGTGCAAAGGTTCTTCGGGATAACGGTTACACTGAAGCTTTCTTT. It translates to CSAKVLRDNGYTEAFF.

This clonotype came up many times. V and J are TRBV5-1 and TRBJ2-1; D is possibly TRBD2 (6 bases). The germline CDR1 and CDR2 sequences are SGHRS and YFSETQ. This CDR3 region has 15 residues. Trimming removed 0 bases from V and 6 bases from J, with 13 bases in between. CDR3 amino acids: CASSLVGDSGNEQFF. The CDR3 DNA reads TGCGCCAGCAGCTTGGTTGGGGACTCTGGCAATGAGCAGTTCTTC.

Notes on this clonotype: A much larger clone differs from this one at a single base, so this may be a read error. This chain uses TRBV20-1 with TRBJ2-7, with no clear D. This CDR3 is built from 12 residues. The ends were cut back, 2 bases at V and 4 bases at J, with 9 bases in the middle. Germline CDR1 reads DFQATT; CDR2 reads SNEGSKA (reference sequence). CDR3 region: CSARRVGYEQYF. CDR3 DNA: TGCAGTGCTAGAAGGGTCGGGTACGAGCAGTACTTC.

This clonotype was counted a few times. The CDR3 loop is CASRAPGTGANVLTF. CDR3 bases: TGTGCCAGCAGGGCACCAGGGACTGGGGCCAACGTCCTGACTTTC. The chain employs TRBV7-9 and TRBJ2-6; a possible D gene is TRBD1 (5 bases). V was clipped by 6 bases and J by 2 bases, with 11 bases between them. Germline V CDR1 and CDR2: SEHNR, FQNEAQ (reference sequence). The CDR3 contains 15 residues.

There are many counts of this clonotype. The V and J genes are TRBV7-2 and TRBJ2-7; TRBD2 matches at 13 bases. Losses at the gene ends were 5 bases for V and 7 bases for J; bases not matched to a gene: 8. This CDR3 has 15 amino acids. Germline CDR1 SGHTA, CDR2 FQGNSA. The CDR3 bases are TGTGCCAGCAGCCCCCGGACTAGCGGGAGCGGGGAGCAGTACTTC. It is translated as CASSPRTSGSGEQYF. Full variable domain (missing parts from reference TRBV7-2 and TRBJ2-7): GAGVSQSPSNKVTEKGKDVELRCDPISGHTALYWYRQSLGQGLEFLIYFQGNSAPDKSGLPSDRFSAERTGGSVSTLTIQRTQQEDSAVYLCASSPRTSGSGEQYFGPGTRLTVT.